These 9 T cell receptor beta chains share one sample of origin, sequenced in a study of regulatory T cells in long-lasting Graves disease. Library construction for TCR beta used iRepertoire HTBI primers and Arm-PCR of CDR3 regions. TCRdb used MiXCR to reprocess the multiplex PCR reads, holding one entry per CDR3 protein. This table has some 330,000 distinct CDR3 sequences, approximately 25% appearing once. Regarding time point: persistent/refractory GD, antithyroid drugs over 5 years with positive TRAb. Generation of the TCR library employed RNA extracted from PBMCs. The sequenced sample was peripheral blood mononuclear cells (PBMCs), obtained when the disease was refractory, from a patient treated with antithyroid drugs. All receptors come from a woman aged 40-49 years with Graves disease.

This clonotype appeared a few times. This chain joins TRBV14 and TRBJ1-2; the D is unclear. Germline V gene lookup returns CDR1 SGHDN and CDR2 FVKESK. This CDR3 region has 14 residues. V was cut by 1 base and J by 14 bases, with 20 bases left in between. The CDR3 DNA follows: TGTGCCAGCAGCCAAGTTACTTCAGGTGCCGGGCTAACCTTC. Translated: CASSQVTSGAGLTF.

This clonotype has a count of ten or more. The chain employs TRBV20-1 and TRBJ1-5; D may be TRBD1 (5 bases). This CDR3 contains 15 residues. V was clipped by 2 bases and J by 3 bases, with 14 bases between them. In germline, CDR1 is DFQATT, CDR2 SNEGSKA (reference sequence). The CDR3 DNA reads as TGCAGTGCTAGACAATTAACAGGCGCCAATCAGCCCCAGCATTTT. This gives the protein CSARQLTGANQPQHF.

This clonotype has a count of ten or more. The V gene is TRBV6-2 or TRBV6-3, the J gene TRBJ2-7; D may be TRBD1 (6 bases). The V gene's germline CDR1 is MNHEY and CDR2 SVGEGT. The V gene lost 0 bases and the J gene lost 4 bases, with 7 bases spanning the gap. This CDR3 has 13 residues. The CDR3 DNA sequence: TGTGCCAGCAGTTACTCTCAGGGGTACGAGCAGTACTTC. Translated, it gives CASSYSQGYEQYF.

This clonotype has a handful of counts. The chain employs TRBV5-1 and TRBJ1-1, with 9 bases aligning to TRBD1. V gave up 4 bases and J gave up 3 bases; unmatched junction bases: 7. Germline CDR1 and CDR2: SGHRS and YFSETQ. The CDR3 runs 15 residues. CDR3 loop: CASSLQDRGHTEAFF. CDR3 DNA sequence: TGCGCCAGCAGCCTTCAGGACAGGGGTCACACTGAAGCTTTCTTT.

DNA of the CDR3: TGTGCCTGGCGAAGACAGGCCCTCAACACTGAAGCTTTCTTT. Protein sequence: CAWRRQALNTEAFF. The J gene is TRBJ1-1, the V gene TRBV30, with D possibly being TRBD1 (6 bases). The ends were cut back, 5 bases at V and 2 bases at J, with 15 bases in the middle. CDR3 length: 14 amino acids. Germline V gene lookup returns CDR1 GTSNPN and CDR2 SVGIG (reference sequence).

This clonotype came up many times. The CDR3 DNA reads as TGTGCCAGCAGCTTCACAACGGGACAGGGGTCCGAGCAGTACTTC. Amino acid sequence: CASSFTTGQGSEQYF. The V and J genes are TRBV5-8 and TRBJ2-7; TRBD1 matches at 10 bases. The CDR3 extends over 15 amino acids. The J segment lost 6 bases and the V segment lost 2 bases, leaving 8 bases of the junction unmatched. Germline loops: CDR1 SGHTS, CDR2 YDEGEE.

In this sample, this clonotype turned up many times. This chain connects TRBV7-8 to TRBJ2-2, with 16 nucleotides matching TRBD2. Germline V CDR1 and CDR2: SGHVS, FQNEAQ. This CDR3 is 18 amino acids long. After removal of 5 bases from V and 4 bases from J, the junction contained 7 bases not matched to a gene. This chain's CDR3 is CASSPGLAGGPSTGELFF. As DNA, the CDR3 is TGTGCCAGCAGCCCGGGACTAGCGGGAGGGCCGAGCACCGGGGAGCTGTTTTTT.

J is TRBJ1-4 and V is TRBV27, with D unresolved. There are 14 residues in the CDR3. Trimming left V 2 bases short and J 10 bases short, with 14 bases between. Germline V gene lookup returns CDR1 MNHEY and CDR2 SMNVEV (reference sequence). The CDR3 region is CASSLGLGSGKLFF. Here the CDR3 DNA reads TGTGCCAGCAGTTTAGGGCTGGGGAGCGGAAAACTGTTTTTT. Supplemented by reference TRBV27 and TRBJ1-4, the full variable domain reads EAQVTQNPRYLITVTGKKLTVTCSQNMNHEYMSWYRQDPGLGLRQIYYSMNVEVTDKGDVPEGYKVSRKEKRNFPLILESPSPNQTSLYFCASSLGLGSGKLFFGSGTQLSVL.

This chain links TRBV9 with TRBJ2-7; D unresolved. The V end was cut by 0 bases, the J end by 2 bases, with 12 bases between. This CDR3 comprises 15 residues. In germline, CDR1 is SGDLS, CDR2 YYNGEE. The CDR3 is CASSVASAITYEQYF. The CDR3, as DNA: TGTGCCAGCAGCGTAGCTTCCGCGATCACCTACGAGCAGTACTTC.